These T cell receptor beta chains were read from a single sample in a study of blood T cell repertoires in COVID-19. The assay was immunoSEQ multiplex PCR, and TCRdb's table has in-frame clones only and misses some. The sample consists of fewer than 350,000 clones, 87% of them appearing once. Sequencing was carried out using peripheral blood. The source of these receptors is a man aged 25-45 years with COVID-19, enrolled during active disease. Each CDR3 is given with its conserved first and last residue. A D gene is named only where the DNA matches it firmly. Not all rows give a size; the values are once, few, many and, for expanded clones, a class.

d_gene	j_gene	abundance	v_gene	CDR3nt	CDR3aa
.	TRBJ2-7	.	TRBV7-9	TGTGCCAGCAGCCCTACAGGGCCCCGTTTCTACGAGCAGTACTTC	CASSPTGPRFYEQYF
TRBD1	TRBJ1-1	.	TRBV7-3	TGTGCCAGCAGCCGGACAGGAGCCATGAACACTGAAGCTTTCTTT	CASSRTGAMNTEAFF
TRBD1	TRBJ2-1	few	TRBV30	TGTGCCTGGAGTGCGACAGGGGCCTACAATGAGCAGTTCTTC	CAWSATGAYNEQFF
.	TRBJ2-2	once	TRBV9	TGTGCCAGCAGCCTCACTCTATGGGGCCGGGAGCTGTTTTTT	CASSLTLWGRELFF
TRBD2	TRBJ2-5	.	TRBV6-5	TGTGCCAGCGGCCGACTAGCGAGCCAAGAGACCCAGTACTTC	CASGRLASQETQYF
TRBD2	TRBJ2-1	.	TRBV9	TGTGCCAGCAGCGTCCAGCGGGAGGGCATCAATGAGCAGTTCTTC	CASSVQREGINEQFF
TRBD1	TRBJ1-5	.	TRBV28	TGTGCCAGCAGTTTCTCAGGGGGCCAGAGCAATCAGCCCCAGCATTTT	CASSFSGGQSNQPQHF
TRBD1	TRBJ1-1	.	TRBV7-8	TGTGCCAGCAGCTTGAGGACAGGGATGAACACTGAAGCTTTCTTT	CASSLRTGMNTEAFF
.	TRBJ2-3	.	TRBV27	TGTGCCAGCAGCAAAGACAGGAGCACAGATACGCAGTATTTT	CASSKDRSTDTQYF
TRBD1	TRBJ2-5	.	TRBV19	TGTGCCAGTAGTGCGACAGGGGAAGAGACCCAGTACTTC	CASSATGEETQYF
TRBD2	TRBJ2-3	.	TRBV5-6	TGTGCCAGCAGCTTGGCTCCTAGCGGGGCGGTCTCCGGGCAGTATTTT	CASSLAPSGAVSGQYF
.	TRBJ2-3	once	TRBV28	TGTGCCAGCTCCTGGCAGGGCTCCACAGATACGCAGTATTTT	CASSWQGSTDTQYF
.	TRBJ2-3	.	TRBV7-2	TGTGCCAGCAGCCATACCATTAGCGGAGGCACAGATACGCAGTATTTT	CASSHTISGGTDTQYF
TRBD1	TRBJ1-2	.	TRBV7-3	TGTGCCAGCAGCCCGAGGACAGGGTCCCACTATGGCTACACCTTC	CASSPRTGSHYGYTF
.	TRBJ1-6	.	TRBV6-2/TRBV6-3	TGTGCCAGCAGTTTACGGGGGGCCTATAATTCACCCCTCCACTTT	CASSLRGAYNSPLHF
.	TRBJ2-1	once	TRBV18	TGTGCCAGCTCACGAAACGTGGCAGGGGGGTCCAATGAGCAGTTCTTC	CASSRNVAGGSNEQFF
.	TRBJ1-4	.	TRBV28	TGTGCCAGCAGTTTTTCCGGGATCGGTGCAACTAATGAAAAACTGTTTTTT	CASSFSGIGATNEKLFF
TRBD1	TRBJ1-1	few	TRBV18	TGTGCCAGCTCACTGGGACAGGGGGCGATCACTGAAGCTTTCTTT	CASSLGQGAITEAFF
TRBD1	TRBJ2-2	.	TRBV7-3	TGTGCCAGCAGCTTAACAGCCGGGACAGTCGCCACCGGGGAGCTGTTTTTT	CASSLTAGTVATGELFF
TRBD1	TRBJ2-5	.	TRBV2	TGTGCCAGCAGTCGGACAGGCGTAATAGGGACCCAGTACTTC	CASSRTGVIGTQYF
TRBD2	TRBJ2-3	.	TRBV7-3	TGTGCCAGCAGCTTAAGACCTAGCGGGGGCACAGATACGCAGTATTTT	CASSLRPSGGTDTQYF
TRBD2	TRBJ2-7	.	TRBV7-2	TGTGCCAGCAGCTCCGTTCTCGGGACTAGCGTCTCCTACGAGCAGTACTTC	CASSSVLGTSVSYEQYF
.	TRBJ1-1	.	TRBV5-8	TGTGCCAGCAGCTTAGGGGCGATAGACACTGAAGCTTTCTTT	CASSLGAIDTEAFF
.	TRBJ1-1	.	TRBV29-1	TGCAGCGTTCCAAGAGGGACTCTAAACACTGAAGCTTTCTTT	CSVPRGTLNTEAFF
TRBD1	TRBJ1-1	.	TRBV2	TGTGCCAGCAGTACCCGACAGGGAGGCACTGAAGCTTTCTTT	CASSTRQGGTEAFF
.	TRBJ1-5	once	TRBV29-1	TGCAGCGTTGGAGAGGACAGCCCCAATCAGCCCCAGCATTTT	CSVGEDSPNQPQHF
.	TRBJ1-3	once	TRBV9	TGTGCCAGCAGCGGACCGGAGGGTTACGGAAACACCATATATTTT	CASSGPEGYGNTIYF
TRBD2	TRBJ2-1	.	TRBV28	TGTGCCAGCAGTTTGAGAACCCCGACTAGCGGGCAACTAACTAGCTCCTACAATGAGCAGTTCTTC	CASSLRTPTSGQLTSSYNEQFF
TRBD1	TRBJ2-5	.	TRBV29-1	TGCAGCGCCACAGGGTTAGGGGGCATGGAGACCCAGTACTTC	CSATGLGGMETQYF
TRBD1	TRBJ2-3	.	TRBV7-3	TGTGCCAGCAGCCCCCGGCCGACAGGGGCAGATACGCAGTATTTT	CASSPRPTGADTQYF
TRBD2	TRBJ2-2	.	TRBV30	TGTGCCTACTCTAGCGGGAGGGCCGACACCGGGGAGCTGTTTTTT	CAYSSGRADTGELFF
.	TRBJ2-7	once	TRBV2	TGTGCCAGCATCTTAGCGGTTATGAAAGGAATGTACTTC	CASILAVMKGMYF
TRBD2	TRBJ2-7	.	TRBV28	TGTGCCAGCAGTCCAGGACTAGCGGGAGCAATCGAGCAGTACTTC	CASSPGLAGAIEQYF
.	TRBJ1-1	.	TRBV18	TGTGCCAGCTCACCAGGACAGACGAACACTGAAGCTTTCTTT	CASSPGQTNTEAFF
.	TRBJ2-5	once	TRBV19	TGTGCCAGTAAGGAAGGGGGGGGCCTTCGAGAGACCCAGTACTTC	CASKEGGGLRETQYF
TRBD1	TRBJ2-7	.	TRBV28	TGTGCCAGCAGTTTCAGGGGGCTGATGGAGCAGTACTTC	CASSFRGLMEQYF
.	TRBJ2-7	.	TRBV4-1	TGCGCCAGCAGCCAAGATTCAGGGCTCTCCTACGAGCAGTACTTC	CASSQDSGLSYEQYF
.	TRBJ1-1	once	TRBV21-1	TGTGCCAGCAGCAAAGGACGACCGCCCGGACAGCTGAACACTGAAGCTTTCTTT	CASSKGRPPGQLNTEAFF
.	TRBJ2-3	.	TRBV19	TGTGCCAGTAACCGACGGGGTAGCACAGATACGCAGTATTTT	CASNRRGSTDTQYF
.	TRBJ2-1	.	TRBV9	TGTGCCAGCAGCAGGACAGTCTACAATGAGCAGTTCTTC	CASSRTVYNEQFF
.	TRBJ2-3	.	TRBV7-2	TGTGCCAGCAGCCCCGACAGCAACACAGATACGCAGTATTTT	CASSPDSNTDTQYF
TRBD1	TRBJ1-2	.	TRBV18	TGTGCCAGCTCACCACCCCAGGGGGTCTATGGCTACACCTTC	CASSPPQGVYGYTF
TRBD1	TRBJ1-5	once	TRBV9	TGTGCCAGCGGCGGGACAGGGGATGGTCAGCCCCAGCATTTT	CASGGTGDGQPQHF
.	TRBJ2-1	.	TRBV19	TGTGCCAGTCAAGTCCTGCGGGGCAGGGCCAATGAGCAGTTCTTC	CASQVLRGRANEQFF
.	TRBJ1-3	.	TRBV18	TGTGCCAGCTCACCCAGCGGGGACTCTGGAAACACCATATATTTT	CASSPSGDSGNTIYF
.	TRBJ2-1	.	TRBV7-2	TGTGCCAGCAGCCTCACAACCGGGTCCAATGAGCAGTTCTTC	CASSLTTGSNEQFF
TRBD1	TRBJ1-4	.	TRBV27	TGTGCCAGCAGTTACGGGACAGGGGACGAAAAACTGTTTTTT	CASSYGTGDEKLFF